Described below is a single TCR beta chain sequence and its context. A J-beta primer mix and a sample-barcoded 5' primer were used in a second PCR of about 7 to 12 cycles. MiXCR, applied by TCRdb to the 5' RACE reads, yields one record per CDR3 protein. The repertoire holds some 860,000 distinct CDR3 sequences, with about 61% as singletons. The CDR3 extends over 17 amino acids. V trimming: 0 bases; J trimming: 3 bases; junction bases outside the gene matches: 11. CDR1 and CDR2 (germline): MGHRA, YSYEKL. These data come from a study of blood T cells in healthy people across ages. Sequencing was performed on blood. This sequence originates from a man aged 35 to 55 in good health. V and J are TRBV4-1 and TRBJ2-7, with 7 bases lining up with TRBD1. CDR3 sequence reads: CASSQDRGSGQNYEQYF. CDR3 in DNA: TGCGCCAGCAGCCAAGATAGGGGATCGGGACAGAACTACGAGCAGTACTTC.